Presented here are 24 T cell receptor beta chains from one specimen sequenced in a study of CD8 T cells in ankylosing spondylitis. TCRdb ran MiXCR on the 5' RACE reads and lists one entry per CDR3 protein. The sample includes more than 300,000 distinct CDR3 sequences, 6.5% to 10% of them seen just once. No antigen has been assigned to these receptors. General study results and limits: What appeared characteristic of ankylosing spondylitis blood was a TCR beta motif of fewer than ten highly homologous variants.

Sequencing was carried out using blood, either unsorted or a sorted T cell fraction (not recorded which). The origin of the receptors is a male donor with ankylosing spondylitis.

This clonotype was detected ten times or more. The chain carries TRBV29-1 and TRBJ2-1, with 14 bases identical to TRBD2. Germline loops: CDR1 SQVTM, CDR2 ANQGSEA. The CDR3 sequence is 15 residues long. V was pared by 7 bases and J by 0 bases, with 2 bases of the junction left unmatched. CDR3 loop: CSAGTSGSSYNEQFF. CDR3 in DNA: TGCAGCGCCGGGACTAGCGGGAGCTCCTACAATGAGCAGTTCTTC.

This clonotype was observed a few times. The V gene is TRBV6-2 or TRBV6-3, the J gene TRBJ2-1; the D is unclear. Germline CDR1 MNHEY, CDR2 SVGEGT. The ends were cut back, 8 bases at V and 5 bases at J, with 7 bases in the middle. The length of the CDR3 is 11 residues. This CDR3 is CASVSHNEQFF. CDR3 bases: TGTGCCAGCGTGTCCCACAATGAGCAGTTCTTC.

This chain joins TRBV3-1 and TRBJ2-2; TRBD2 is a possible D gene (8 bases). V shed 4 bases and J shed 5 bases, with 17 bases lying between them. This CDR3 contains 16 residues. Per the germline V gene, CDR1 is LGHDT and CDR2 is YNNKEL (reference sequence). The chain's CDR3 is CASSRGLARGTGELFF. DNA of the CDR3: TGTGCCAGCAGCCGAGGACTAGCCAGGGGGACCGGGGAGCTGTTTTTT.

This clonotype showed up many times. The rearrangement joins TRBV29-1 to TRBJ2-3; 9 nucleotides align to TRBD2. Germline V gene sequence: CDR1 SQVTM, CDR2 ANQGSEA. V trimming: 2 bases; J trimming: 0 bases; junction bases outside the gene matches: 12. CDR3 length: 18 residues. The CDR3 sequence is CSVEFGLVAGGSTDTQYF. Written as DNA, the CDR3 is TGCAGCGTTGAATTTGGGCTCGTTGCGGGAGGGAGCACAGATACGCAGTATTTT.

This clonotype has a handful of counts. The CDR3 region is CASSVAQSLYNEQFF. DNA of the CDR3: TGTGCCAGCAGCGTAGCTCAGAGCCTTTACAATGAGCAGTTCTTC. V is TRBV9 and J is TRBJ2-1; D remains unclear. This CDR3 is built from 15 residues. V was pared by 0 bases and J by 4 bases, with 11 bases between. Germline lookup yields CDR1 SGDLS and CDR2 YYNGEE.

The chain couples TRBV7-9 to TRBJ1-6; a weak D match, TRBD1 (5 bases). Trimming took 5 bases from V and 9 from J, leaving 17 bases between them. The length of the CDR3 is 15 residues. Germline V gene data show CDR1 as SEHNR and CDR2 as FQNEAQ (reference sequence). The CDR3 sequence is CASSPPGAVVSPLHF. The CDR3 DNA follows: TGTGCCAGCAGCCCTCCCGGGGCCGTAGTTTCACCCCTCCACTTT.

This clonotype was seen at least ten times. The chain links TRBV9 to TRBJ2-1, with D possibly being TRBD1 or TRBD2 (5 bases each). Trimming pared 3 bases from V and 2 bases from J, leaving 12 bases between. Germline values: CDR1 SGDLS, CDR2 YYNGEE. The length of the CDR3 is 15 residues. The CDR3 bases are TGTGCCAGCAGCGCCCGGGACCATCCCTACAATGAGCAGTTCTTC. Its protein product is CASSARDHPYNEQFF.

This clonotype showed up just a few times. The chain uses TRBV27 and TRBJ2-2; 7 bases are a match to TRBD2. The V and J ends lost 2 bases and 7 bases, in that order; junction bases with no gene match: 7. The CDR3 covers 15 residues. The germline V gene has CDR1 MNHEY and CDR2 SMNVEV (reference sequence). DNA for the CDR3: TGTGCCAGCAGTTTAAGACTAGCCCTAGGCGGGGAGCTGTTTTTT. As protein: CASSLRLALGGELFF.

This clonotype was seen at least ten times. The V gene is TRBV29-1, the J gene TRBJ2-1, with TRBD2 matching 12 bases. J lost 7 bases, V lost 7 bases, and 5 bases had no gene match. CDR1 and CDR2 from the germline V gene are SQVTM and ANQGSEA. This CDR3 is 13 amino acids long. The CDR3 sequence: CSERTSGINEQFF. In DNA form, the CDR3 reads TGCAGCGAGAGGACTAGCGGGATAAATGAGCAGTTCTTC.

This sequence joins TRBV27 and TRBJ2-5, with 8 nucleotides matching TRBD1. There are 15 residues in the CDR3. J gave up 0 bases and V 4 bases, and 4 bases lay outside the gene matches. Per germline, CDR1 MNHEY and CDR2 SMNVEV (reference sequence). The CDR3 coding sequence is TGTGCCAGCAGTTGGACAGGGCTGTACCAAGAGACCCAGTACTTC. This translates into CASSWTGLYQETQYF.

This clonotype came up a few times. This chain links TRBV3-1 with TRBJ2-7; weak D call: TRBD1 (5 bases). The V gene's germline CDR1 is LGHDT and CDR2 YNNKEL (reference sequence). V was cut by 4 bases and J by 3 bases, with 16 bases left in between. The CDR3 is 15 amino acids. The CDR3 DNA reads as TGTGCCAGCAGCCTGGGGCCAGGTTCTTTCTACGAGCAGTACTTC. Encoded protein: CASSLGPGSFYEQYF.

This clonotype appeared a few times. The chain is built from TRBV4-3 and TRBJ2-3, with D perhaps matching TRBD1 or TRBD2 (5 bases each). Trimming removed 4 bases at V and 2 bases at J, with 16 bases between. The CDR3 contains 16 residues. The germline V gene encodes CDR1 LGHNA and CDR2 YSLEER. The CDR3 DNA is TGCGCCAGCAGCCGCTCAGGGAGCACAAACACAGATACGCAGTATTTT. Its translation: CASSRSGSTNTDTQYF.

This clonotype was observed a few times. The V and J genes are TRBV7-9 and TRBJ1-5; D ambiguous. CDR1 is SEHNR, CDR2 FQNEAQ, per germline (reference sequence). V dropped 1 base and J dropped 0 bases, with 4 bases sitting between them. The CDR3 is made up of 14 amino acids. CDR3 sequence reads: CASSLGPSNQPQHF. The CDR3 bases are TGTGCCAGCAGCTTAGGACCTAGCAATCAGCCCCAGCATTTT.

The V and J genes are TRBV19 and TRBJ1-2; a possible D gene is TRBD1 (6 bases). Germline CDR1 is LNHDA and CDR2 is SQIVND (reference sequence). The CDR3 totals 13 residues. V was clipped by 6 bases and J by 7 bases, with 15 bases between them. CDR3 DNA sequence: TGTGCCAGTAGAAAACAGGGACCGTCTGGCTACACCTTC. Its protein product is CASRKQGPSGYTF.

This rearrangement joins TRBV7-2 to TRBJ2-2, with D perhaps TRBD2 (5 bases). There are 16 residues in the CDR3. Trimming shortened V by 5 bases and J by 3 bases, and 16 bases separated the two germline ends. The germline V gene has CDR1 SGHTA and CDR2 FQGNSA. The CDR3 loop reads CASSPIGSRYTGELFF. CDR3 DNA sequence: TGTGCCAGCAGCCCTATTGGGAGTAGGTACACCGGGGAGCTGTTTTTT.

The table lists this clonotype with a few counts. This rearrangement joins TRBV6-1 to TRBJ2-7, with D perhaps matching TRBD2 (7 bases). CDR1 is MNHNS, CDR2 SASEGT, per germline. CDR3 length equals 15 residues. Deletions cut 6 bases from V and 3 bases from J, with 18 bases between. CDR3 DNA: TGTGCCAGCAGAAGGGGGGGCACTAGTAACTACGAGCAGTACTTC. Encoded protein: CASRRGGTSNYEQYF.

This clonotype was seen only a few times. This chain uses TRBV13 with TRBJ2-1, with D perhaps TRBD1 (6 bases). Between the trimmed V and J ends, which lost 5 bases and 8 bases, there was a span of 25 bases. The length of the CDR3 is 17 residues. Germline CDR1 is PRHDT and CDR2 is FYEKMQ (reference sequence). The CDR3 sequence: CASSLRTAGPDYDEQFF. CDR3 sequence (DNA): TGTGCCAGCAGCCTACGGACAGCTGGACCAGATTACGATGAGCAGTTCTTC.

This clonotype has more than one count but fewer than ten. The chain couples TRBV12-3 or TRBV12-4 to TRBJ1-2, with D possibly TRBD1 on 5 matching bases. The CDR3 extends over 12 amino acids. V was clipped by 7 bases and J by 5 bases, with 11 bases between them. The CDR3 loop is CASTGAFYGYTF. DNA of the CDR3: TGTGCCAGCACCGGGGCCTTTTATGGCTACACCTTC.

This clonotype was found a few times. The CDR3 region is CASSSEPPGLTFYEQYF. DNA for the CDR3: TGCGCCAGCAGCTCCGAGCCACCGGGACTAACCTTTTACGAGCAGTACTTC. The V gene is TRBV5-1, the J gene TRBJ2-7; TRBD2 agrees at 7 bases. The V gene end was trimmed by 3 bases and the J gene end by 4 bases; junction bases not matched to a gene: 16. In germline, CDR1 is SGHRS, CDR2 YFSETQ. The CDR3 covers 17 residues.

This clonotype has a handful of counts. This sequence joins TRBV18 and TRBJ2-7, with D uncertain. Germline CDR1 and CDR2: KGHSH and LQKENI. V lost 3 bases to trimming and J lost 2 bases, with 5 bases between them. The CDR3 is 12 amino acids. The CDR3 here is CASSPATYEQYF. The CDR3 nucleotides are TGTGCCAGCTCACCGGCTACCTACGAGCAGTACTTC.

This clonotype appeared many times. The rearrangement uses TRBV7-6 and TRBJ1-5, with TRBD1 matching 7 bases. The CDR3 length is 17 residues. The V gene end was trimmed by 1 base and the J gene end by 1 base; junction bases not matched to a gene: 7. The germline gives CDR1 SGHVS, CDR2 FNYEAQ. The CDR3 DNA sequence: TGTGCCAGCAGCTTAGTATCAGACAGGGTAAGCAATCAGCCCCAGCATTTT. This gives the protein CASSLVSDRVSNQPQHF. Complete variable domain (other parts from reference TRBV7-6 and TRBJ1-5): GAGVSQSPRYKVTKRGQDVALRCDPISGHVSLYWYRQALGQGPEFLTYFNYEAQQDKSGLPNDRFSAERPEGSISTLTIQRTEQRDSAMYRCASSLVSDRVSNQPQHFGDGTRLSIL.

This clonotype has just a few counts. V usage is TRBV7-9 and J usage is TRBJ2-7; 12 positions match TRBD2. CDR3 length: 16 amino acids. Germline V gene sequence: CDR1 SEHNR, CDR2 FQNEAQ (reference sequence). V lost 1 base to trimming and J lost 4 bases; unmatched junction nucleotides: 5. The chain's CDR3 is CASSLVPSGRAYEQYF. The CDR3 bases are TGTGCCAGCAGCTTAGTTCCTAGCGGGAGGGCTTACGAGCAGTACTTC.

CDR3 sequence: CASSARGEAGTEAFF. The CDR3 DNA reads as TGTGCCAGCAGCGCCAGGGGGGAAGCGGGCACTGAAGCTTTCTTT. This chain links TRBV7-2 with TRBJ1-1; 7 bases line up with TRBD1. The CDR3 consists of 15 residues. Germline V gene lookup returns CDR1 SGHTA and CDR2 FQGNSA. V was clipped by 5 bases and J by 4 bases; unmatched bases: 10. Complete variable domain (other parts from reference TRBV7-2 and TRBJ1-1): GAGVSQSPSNKVTEKGKDVELRCDPISGHTALYWYRQSLGQGLEFLIYFQGNSAPDKSGLPSDRFSAERTGGSVSTLTIQRTQQEDSAVYLCASSARGEAGTEAFFGQGTRLTVV.

The J gene is TRBJ2-2, the V gene TRBV10-3; D remains unclear. Looked up from germline, CDR1 is ENHRY and CDR2 is SYGVKD. CDR3 size: 13 residues. The germline V and J ends were trimmed by 8 bases and 3 bases, with 10 bases remaining between them. The chain's CDR3 is CAISPAYTGELFF. CDR3 DNA: TGTGCCATCTCGCCAGCATACACCGGGGAGCTGTTTTTT.